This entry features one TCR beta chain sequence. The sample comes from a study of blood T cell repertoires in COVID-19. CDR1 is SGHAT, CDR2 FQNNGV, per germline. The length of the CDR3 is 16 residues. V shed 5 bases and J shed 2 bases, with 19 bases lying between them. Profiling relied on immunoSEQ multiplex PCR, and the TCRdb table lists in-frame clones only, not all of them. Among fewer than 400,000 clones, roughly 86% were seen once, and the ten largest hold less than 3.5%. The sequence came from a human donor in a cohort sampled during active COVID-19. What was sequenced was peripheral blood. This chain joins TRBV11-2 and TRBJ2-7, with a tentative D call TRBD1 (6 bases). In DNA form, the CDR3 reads TGTGCCAGCAGCCGATTCTCCCTCCGGGACACCTACGAGCAGTACTTC. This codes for CASSRFSLRDTYEQYF. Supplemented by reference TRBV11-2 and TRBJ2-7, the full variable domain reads EAGVAQSPRYKIIEKRQSVAFWCNPISGHATLYWYQQILGQGPKLLIQFQNNGVVDDSQLPKDRFSAERLKGVDSTLKIQPAKLEDSAVYLCASSRFSLRDTYEQYFGPGTRLTVT.